These 24 T cell receptor beta chains came from one sample sequenced in a study of cytomegalovirus exposure and HLA in healthy donors. It was with 60 Vbeta and 13 Jbeta primers that the PCR ran. The assay was immunoSEQ multiplex PCR, and TCRdb's table has in-frame clones only and misses some. The sample consists of 95,000 to 150,000 clones, 75% to 80% of them appearing once. The specimen was PBMCs. All receptors derive from a woman in her thirties or forties in good health and CMV-seronegative.

About this clone: Mismatch with germline at one junction end may stem from a read error. The CDR3 bases are TGTTCCAGCAGCTTAGTAGACAGAGCAGATACGCAGTATTTT. Its protein is CSSSLVDRADTQYF. The J gene is TRBJ2-3, the V gene TRBV7-9, with D possibly matching TRBD1 (5 bases). Germline-derived CDR1 and CDR2 are SEHNR and FQNEAQ (reference sequence). The CDR3 length is 14 residues.

The chain uses TRBV19 and TRBJ2-7; weak D call: TRBD1 (6 bases). The CDR3 length is 14 residues. From germline, CDR1 is LNHDA and CDR2 SQIVND (reference sequence). Trimming removed 1 base from V and 4 bases from J, with 11 bases in between. The chain's CDR3 is CASSIGERGYEQYF. The CDR3 DNA reads as TGTGCCAGTAGTATAGGCGAGAGGGGGTACGAGCAGTACTTC. Full variable domain (remainder filled in from reference TRBV19 and TRBJ2-7): DGGITQSPKYLFRKEGQNVTLSCEQNLNHDAMYWYRQDPGQGLRLIYYSQIVNDFQKGDIAEGYSVSREKKESFPLTVTSAQKNPTAFYLCASSIGERGYEQYFGPGTRLTVT.

The V gene is TRBV13, the J gene TRBJ1-2; TRBD1 might be the D (5 bases). V was pared by 5 bases and J by 5 bases, with 15 bases between. CDR1 PRHDT and CDR2 FYEKMQ come from the germline V gene (reference sequence). The CDR3 is 14 amino acids. CDR3 in DNA: TGTGCCAGCAGCCCAAGGGGCGGAGCATATGGCTACACCTTC. Translation: CASSPRGGAYGYTF. The variable domain in full, with the rest retrieved from reference TRBV13 and TRBJ1-2, is AAGVIQSPRHLIKEKRETATLKCYPIPRHDTVYWYQQGPGQDPQFLISFYEKMQSDKGSIPDRFSAQQFSDYHSELNMSSLELGDSALYFCASSPRGGAYGYTFGSGTRLTVV.

The gene calls are TRBV7-8 and TRBJ2-7; 15 nucleotides agree with TRBD2. J gave up 5 bases and V 1 base, and 12 bases lay outside the gene matches. Germline CDR1 reads SGHVS; CDR2 reads FQNEAQ. This CDR3 spans 19 amino acids. CDR3 nucleotides: TGTGCCAGCAGCTTAGTGCCGAGAGGACTAGCGGGAGGGCCTCACGAGCAGTACTTC. It translates to CASSLVPRGLAGGPHEQYF.

Comments on this clone: Other DNA sequences in the same sample also yield this CDR3. The chain is built from TRBV28 and TRBJ2-3; 9 bases fit TRBD2. V shed 4 bases, J shed 0 bases, and the junction held 5 bases outside the gene matches. The CDR3 length is 16 residues. Germline CDR1 reads MDHEN; CDR2 reads SYDVKM. In nucleotides, the CDR3 is TGTGCCAGCAGTTCCCCTAGCGGGGCTAGCACAGATACGCAGTATTTT. Protein: CASSSPSGASTDTQYF.

This sequence joins TRBV27 and TRBJ2-7, with a possible D match to TRBD1 (5 bases). The CDR3 totals 17 residues. The ends were cut back, 3 bases at V and 5 bases at J, with 23 bases in the middle. Per the germline V gene, CDR1 is MNHEY and CDR2 is SMNVEV (reference sequence). The CDR3 sequence is CASSFYGRKGAADEQYF. CDR3 nucleotide sequence: TGTGCCAGCAGTTTCTACGGAAGGAAAGGGGCGGCCGACGAGCAGTACTTC.

This chain joins TRBV2 and TRBJ1-3; D unresolved. This CDR3 comprises 16 residues. Germline lookup yields CDR1 SNHLY and CDR2 FYNNEI. V dropped 4 bases and J dropped 0 bases, with 13 bases sitting between them. The DNA of the CDR3 is TGTGCCAGCAGTGTCCAACCCGAGGACTCTGGAAACACCATATATTTT. Translated: CASSVQPEDSGNTIYF.

J is TRBJ2-1 and V is TRBV20-1; the D gene is possibly TRBD2 (5 bases). The V gene lost 7 bases and the J gene lost 10 bases, with 14 bases spanning the gap. Germline CDR1 DFQATT, CDR2 SNEGSKA (reference sequence). CDR3 length: 11 amino acids. CDR3 coding DNA: TGCAGTGTTCCGTCGGGGATCGAGCAGTTCTTC. Translation gives CSVPSGIEQFF.

CDR3 sequence: CASSMRRNNQPQHF. The DNA for the CDR3 is TGTGCCAGTAGTATGCGGCGGAACAATCAGCCCCAGCATTTT. The rearrangement links TRBV19 to TRBJ1-5, with D unclear. The CDR3 is 14 amino acids. V lost 3 bases and J 3 bases, leaving 9 bases between the germline ends. Looked up from germline, CDR1 is LNHDA and CDR2 is SQIVND (reference sequence). Full variable domain (missing parts from reference TRBV19 and TRBJ1-5): DGGITQSPKYLFRKEGQNVTLSCEQNLNHDAMYWYRQDPGQGLRLIYYSQIVNDFQKGDIAEGYSVSREKKESFPLTVTSAQKNPTAFYLCASSMRRNNQPQHFGDGTRLSIL.

In DNA form, the CDR3 reads TGTGCCAGCAGCTTATCTCCACCGGCCGGGAGGGCCTCGGCAGATACGCAGTATTTT. This translates into CASSLSPPAGRASADTQYF. The chain combines TRBV7-2 with TRBJ2-3; 8 nucleotides line up with TRBD2. This CDR3 spans 19 amino acids. Trimming removed 2 bases from V and 4 bases from J; junction bases left unmatched: 17. CDR1 SGHTA and CDR2 FQGNSA come from the germline V gene. Full variable domain (rest looked up from reference TRBV7-2 and TRBJ2-3): GAGVSQSPSNKVTEKGKDVELRCDPISGHTALYWYRQSLGQGLEFLIYFQGNSAPDKSGLPSDRFSAERTGGSVSTLTIQRTQQEDSAVYLCASSLSPPAGRASADTQYFGPGTRLTVL.

V is TRBV5-5 and J is TRBJ1-4; no clear D. The CDR3 has 15 residues. Trimming removed 4 bases from V and 8 bases from J, with 18 bases in between. Germline loops: CDR1 SGHKS, CDR2 YYEKEE (reference sequence). Here the CDR3 reads CASSPGPNDLEKLFF. The CDR3 DNA is TGTGCCAGCAGCCCGGGTCCCAATGATTTGGAAAAACTGTTTTTT.

The V and J genes are TRBV28 and TRBJ2-3, with 12 bases that match TRBD2. Losses at the gene ends were 5 bases for V and 5 bases for J; bases not matched to a gene: 20. The CDR3 runs 20 residues. Germline V gene data show CDR1 as MDHEN and CDR2 as SYDVKM. The CDR3: CASSTKSPGEPTSGRDTQYF. The CDR3 nucleotides are TGTGCCAGCAGTACTAAATCCCCAGGTGAACCGACTAGCGGGAGAGATACGCAGTATTTT.

This chain links TRBV28 with TRBJ2-7, with a weak D call TRBD1 (6 bases). Trimming took off 10 bases at V and 0 bases at J, with 10 bases between the two ends. This CDR3 contains 12 residues. The germline gives CDR1 MDHEN, CDR2 SYDVKM. The CDR3 is CAIAGDSYEQYF. The CDR3 nucleotides are TGTGCCATCGCAGGGGACTCCTACGAGCAGTACTTC.

The chain combines TRBV5-1 with TRBJ1-4; 7 bases align to TRBD1. Looked up from germline, CDR1 is SGHRS and CDR2 is YFSETQ. With 4 bases clipped from V and 3 bases from J, the junction kept 6 bases outside the gene matches. The CDR3 extends over 15 amino acids. The CDR3 DNA sequence: TGCGCCAGCAGCCCGCCAGGGGGGCCTAATGAAAAACTGTTTTTT. Translation: CASSPPGGPNEKLFF. The complete variable domain, with remaining parts taken from reference TRBV5-1 and TRBJ1-4, reads KAGVTQTPRYLIKTRGQQVTLSCSPISGHRSVSWYQQTPGQGLQFLFEYFSETQRNKGNFPGRFSGRQFSNSRSEMNVSTLELGDSALYLCASSPPGGPNEKLFFGSGTQLSVL.

The V call is TRBV7-9, the J call TRBJ2-7, with a tentative D call TRBD1 (5 bases). With 1 base removed from V and 6 bases from J, the gap between germline ends came to 10 bases. Germline loops: CDR1 SEHNR, CDR2 FQNEAQ (reference sequence). The CDR3 has 13 residues. DNA of the CDR3: TGTGCCAGCAGCTTAGGGGGCGACGGCGAGCAGTACTTC. Protein product: CASSLGGDGEQYF.

The V call is TRBV6-1, the J call TRBJ2-7; D call uncertain. The germline V and J ends were trimmed by 1 base and 4 bases, with 5 bases remaining between them. The CDR3 spans 12 residues. Germline CDR1 reads MNHNS; CDR2 reads SASEGT. CDR3: CASSEVRYEQYF. DNA for the CDR3: TGTGCCAGCAGTGAAGTCCGGTACGAGCAGTACTTC.

The rearrangement joins TRBV6-5 to TRBJ2-2, with D perhaps TRBD2 (7 bases). V was cut by 4 bases and J by 6 bases, with 15 bases left in between. The CDR3 is made up of 15 amino acids. CDR1 MNHEY and CDR2 SVGAGI come from the germline V gene. The CDR3 spells CASSSLRGGAGELFF. DNA for the CDR3: TGTGCCAGCAGTTCTTTAAGGGGGGGGGCCGGGGAGCTGTTTTTT.

In this sample, this clone turned up a few times. This chain uses TRBV28 with TRBJ2-7, with 8 bases aligning to TRBD2. V shed 10 bases, J shed 6 bases, and the junction held 11 bases outside the gene matches. The CDR3 runs to 13 residues. Germline loops: CDR1 MDHEN, CDR2 SYDVKM. The CDR3 sequence: CAISAGASGEQYF. The CDR3 nucleotides are TGTGCCATTTCAGCGGGAGCTTCAGGCGAGCAGTACTTC.

This clone has only a few counts. The chain uses TRBV5-5 and TRBJ2-2, with unresolved D. CDR3 size: 14 residues. V was cut by 2 bases and J by 4 bases, with 9 bases left in between. The germline V gene encodes CDR1 SGHKS and CDR2 YYEKEE (reference sequence). In nucleotides, the CDR3 is TGTGCCAGCAGCTTTGCCTACCTCACCGGGGAGCTGTTTTTT. It translates to CASSFAYLTGELFF.

The gene calls are TRBV5-1 and TRBJ2-3, with TRBD1 matching 8 bases. CDR3 size: 16 residues. Trimming removed 4 bases from V and 2 bases from J; junction bases left unmatched: 9. Germline V lookup: CDR1 SGHRS, CDR2 YFSETQ. The CDR3 region is CASSVGQGGTTDTQYF. For the CDR3, the DNA is TGCGCCAGCAGCGTAGGACAGGGTGGGACCACAGATACGCAGTATTTT.

This rearrangement joins TRBV11-2 to TRBJ2-1, with no clear D. Per the germline V gene, CDR1 is SGHAT and CDR2 is FQNNGV. V lost 5 bases and J 0 bases, leaving 5 bases between the germline ends. The length of the CDR3 is 13 residues. The CDR3 region has the DNA TGTGCCAGCAGCCTTGTCTCCTACAATGAGCAGTTCTTC. Its translation: CASSLVSYNEQFF.

The genes are TRBV27 and TRBJ2-5; 7 bases are shared with TRBD2. Germline values: CDR1 MNHEY, CDR2 SMNVEV (reference sequence). After removal of 4 bases from V and 1 base from J, the junction contained 9 bases not matched to a gene. This CDR3 contains 16 residues. The DNA of the CDR3 is TGTGCCAGCAGTTCCCTTGGACTAGTAGGCCAAGAGACCCAGTACTTC. This encodes CASSSLGLVGQETQYF.

This clone was counted between two and nine times. The V call is TRBV29-1, the J call TRBJ1-1, with 11 nucleotides matching TRBD1. The ends lost 0 bases at V and 4 bases at J; junction bases unmatched: 13. Germline CDR1 and CDR2: SQVTM and ANQGSEA. This CDR3 comprises 18 residues. The CDR3 DNA follows: TGCAGCGTTGAAGATCCCGGGACAGGGGGGATCCGAAGCACTGAAGCTTTCTTT. This translates into CSVEDPGTGGIRSTEAFF.

This clone was counted a few times. The rearrangement links TRBV6-5 to TRBJ1-2, with 9 bases that match TRBD1. V shed 0 bases and J 8 bases; nucleotides not matched to a gene: 10. The germline V gene encodes CDR1 MNHEY and CDR2 SVGAGI. CDR3 length: 16 residues. The CDR3 region has the DNA TGTGCCAGCAGTTACTCTGGTCCCGGGACAGGGAGCGGCTACACCTTC. Amino acid sequence: CASSYSGPGTGSGYTF.